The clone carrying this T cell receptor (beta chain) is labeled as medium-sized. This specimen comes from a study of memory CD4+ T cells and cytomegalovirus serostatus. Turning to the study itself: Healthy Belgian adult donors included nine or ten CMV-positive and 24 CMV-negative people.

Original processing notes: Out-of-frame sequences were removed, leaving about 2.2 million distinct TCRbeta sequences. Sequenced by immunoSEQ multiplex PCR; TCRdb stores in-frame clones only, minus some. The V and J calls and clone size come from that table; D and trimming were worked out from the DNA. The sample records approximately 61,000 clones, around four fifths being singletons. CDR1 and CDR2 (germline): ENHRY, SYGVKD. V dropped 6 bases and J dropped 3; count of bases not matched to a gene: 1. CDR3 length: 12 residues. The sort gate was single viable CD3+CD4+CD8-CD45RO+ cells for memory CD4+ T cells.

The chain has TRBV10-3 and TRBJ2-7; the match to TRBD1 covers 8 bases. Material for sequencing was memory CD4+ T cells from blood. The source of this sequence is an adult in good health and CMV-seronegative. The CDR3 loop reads CAISGTGYEQYF. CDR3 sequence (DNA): TGTGCCATCAGCGGGACAGGCTACGAGCAGTACTTC.